The clone carrying this T cell receptor beta chain appeared a few times. This entry comes from a study of blood T cells in healthy people across ages. For the second PCR, which ran for roughly 7 to 11 cycles, a sample-barcoded 5' primer and a J-beta primer mix were used. Each CDR3 protein is one row after TCRdb ran MiXCR on the 5' RACE reads. The sample includes 720,000 or so distinct CDR3 sequences, roughly 41% of them seen just once. With 3 bases removed from V and 10 bases from J, the gap between germline ends came to 16 bases. Germline CDR1 DFQATT, CDR2 SNEGSKA (reference sequence). The CDR3 sequence is 13 residues long.

The gene calls are TRBV20-1 and TRBJ2-1; D is ambiguous. The source material was blood. This receptor was obtained from an elderly man in good health. CDR3 loop: CSASTATRPEQFF. CDR3 coding DNA: TGCAGTGCTAGCACGGCAACCCGGCCGGAGCAGTTCTTC.